A single sample is the source of the 30 T cell receptor beta chains below, sequenced in a study of shared clonotypes between healthy human individuals. TCRdb's copy holds only in-frame clones and misses some; the assay was immunoSEQ multiplex PCR. This sample has around 1.1 million clones; 78% occur once, and the top ten carry 0.5% to 0.65%. Input material: memory CD4+ T cells from PBMCs. Regarding subset: CD45RA-negative fraction. These receptors were taken from a man in his late teens or twenties in good health. Some clones in this sample may be carry-over from other donors' samples.

V and J are TRBV25-1 and TRBJ2-6; the D call may be TRBD1 or TRBD2 (5 bases each). The CDR3 is 16 amino acids. Trimming cost V 2 bases and J 4 bases, with 12 bases left between them. In germline, CDR1 is MGHDK, CDR2 SYGVNS. CDR3 DNA: TGTGCCAGCAGTGAAACGAGGGGCTCGGGGGCCAACGTCCTGACTTTC. The encoded protein is CASSETRGSGANVLTF.

This clone showed up just a few times. The chain carries TRBV28 and TRBJ1-2; no definite D call. CDR3 length: 13 amino acids. Germline CDR1 MDHEN, CDR2 SYDVKM. The ends were cut back, 5 bases at V and 5 bases at J, with 12 bases in the middle. DNA for the CDR3: TGTGCCAGCAGTCCTGGCGGGGTGTATGGCTACACCTTC. This codes for CASSPGGVYGYTF.

Concerning this clone itself: This same CDR3 is encoded by further DNA sequences in the sample. The rearrangement joins TRBV2 to TRBJ1-2, with a weak D call TRBD1 (5 bases). Trimming removed 6 bases at V and 2 bases at J, with 7 bases between. This CDR3 has 12 amino acids. From germline, CDR1 is SNHLY and CDR2 FYNNEI. The CDR3 coding sequence is TGTGCCAGCAGGCGGGACAACTATGGCTACACCTTC. It specifies CASRRDNYGYTF.

There are a few counts of this clone. This chain joins TRBV30 and TRBJ1-5; D is perhaps TRBD1 (6 bases). Germline-derived CDR1 and CDR2 are GTSNPN and SVGIG (reference sequence). The V end lost 1 base, the J end lost 1 base, and 8 bases lay between the germline ends. This CDR3 is built from 14 residues. The CDR3 loop is CAWSGGGSNQPQHF. CDR3 nucleotide sequence: TGTGCCTGGAGTGGGGGGGGCAGCAATCAGCCCCAGCATTTT.

This clone occurred once. The chain couples TRBV7-9 to TRBJ2-6, with D unresolved. The CDR3 runs 15 residues. V dropped 1 base and J dropped 0 bases, with 4 bases sitting between them. The germline CDR1 and CDR2 sequences are SEHNR and FQNEAQ (reference sequence). DNA for the CDR3: TGTGCCAGCAGCTTAGACTTCTCTGGGGCCAACGTCCTGACTTTC. It specifies CASSLDFSGANVLTF.

This clone was seen just once. This chain connects TRBV28 to TRBJ2-5; no reliable D call. CDR1 is MDHEN, CDR2 SYDVKM, per germline. This CDR3 has 13 residues. V was trimmed by 2 bases and J by 4 bases, leaving 8 bases between them. CDR3 sequence (DNA): TGTGCCAGCAGTTTAACCCGGTTAGAGACCCAGTACTTC. Translation gives CASSLTRLETQYF. Combining the CDR3 with reference TRBV28 and TRBJ2-5 gives the whole variable domain DVKVTQSSRYLVKRTGEKVFLECVQDMDHENMFWYRQDPGLGLRLIYFSYDVKMKEKGDIPEGYSVSREKKERFSLILESASTNQTSMYLCASSLTRLETQYFGPGTRLLVL.

This chain joins TRBV28 and TRBJ2-3; 8 positions agree with TRBD2. With V trimmed by 2 bases and J by 5 bases, 6 bases remained unmatched. The germline V gene has CDR1 MDHEN and CDR2 SYDVKM. The CDR3 is 15 amino acids. The CDR3 protein is CASSLPGGPVDTQYF. The DNA of the CDR3 is TGTGCCAGCAGTTTACCGGGAGGGCCGGTAGATACGCAGTATTTT.

This clone was seen only a few times. This rearrangement joins TRBV7-6 to TRBJ2-5, with D possibly being TRBD2 (6 bases). The V end lost 5 bases, the J end lost 7 bases, and 20 bases lay between the germline ends. Germline V gene data show CDR1 as SGHVS and CDR2 as FNYEAQ. CDR3 size: 15 residues. CDR3 residues: CASSPLRGKLGTQYF. The CDR3, as DNA: TGTGCCAGCAGCCCCCTCCGGGGGAAGTTGGGGACCCAGTACTTC. Complete variable domain (other parts from reference TRBV7-6 and TRBJ2-5): GAGVSQSPRYKVTKRGQDVALRCDPISGHVSLYWYRQALGQGPEFLTYFNYEAQQDKSGLPNDRFSAERPEGSISTLTIQRTEQRDSAMYRCASSPLRGKLGTQYFGPGTRLLVL.

This chain uses TRBV28 with TRBJ2-7, with D uncertain. The CDR3 is 13 residues long. V lost 4 bases, J lost 2 bases, and 9 bases lay in between. The germline V gene encodes CDR1 MDHEN and CDR2 SYDVKM. As DNA, the CDR3 is TGTGCCAGCAGTTCCTTATTCCCCTACGAGCAGTACTTC. This gives the protein CASSSLFPYEQYF.

This rearrangement joins TRBV12-5 to TRBJ1-1, with 9 nucleotides matching TRBD1. The CDR3 is 15 amino acids. V lost 5 bases and J lost 5; bases outside the gene matches: 9. CDR1 and CDR2 (germline): LGHNT, FRNRAP. For the CDR3, the DNA is TGTGCTAGTGGTAAAACAGGGGGCGGGAGAACTGAAGCTTTCTTT. It yields the protein CASGKTGGGRTEAFF.

The chain combines TRBV27 with TRBJ2-5; 8 positions agree with TRBD1. CDR1 is MNHEY and CDR2 is SMNVEV in the germline V gene (reference sequence). V dropped 6 bases and J dropped 7; count of bases not matched to a gene: 13. CDR3 size: 15 residues. The chain's CDR3 is CASRKTGASGGTQYF. As DNA, the CDR3 is TGTGCCAGCAGGAAGACAGGGGCGAGCGGCGGGACCCAGTACTTC.

V gene TRBV7-9 combines with J gene TRBJ1-1, with 12 bases identical to TRBD1. The trim removed 4 bases at V and 4 bases at J, leaving 13 bases unmatched. There are 18 residues in the CDR3. CDR1 and CDR2 from the germline V gene are SEHNR and FQNEAQ (reference sequence). CDR3 nucleotides: TGTGCCAGCAGCTCCCGAACCGGGACAGGGGGCATTAGCACTGAAGCTTTCTTT. The encoded protein is CASSSRTGTGGISTEAFF.

This chain uses TRBV11-2 with TRBJ2-7, with TRBD1 matching 10 bases. Germline CDR1 reads SGHAT; CDR2 reads FQNNGV. The CDR3 length is 15 residues. Germline trimming cut 2 bases from V and 4 bases from J; bases unmatched to any gene: 5. The CDR3 DNA sequence: TGTGCCAGCAGCTTACGACGGACAGGGGGTTACGAGCAGTACTTC. This gives the protein CASSLRRTGGYEQYF. The whole variable domain, filled in from reference TRBV11-2 and TRBJ2-7, reads EAGVAQSPRYKIIEKRQSVAFWCNPISGHATLYWYQQILGQGPKLLIQFQNNGVVDDSQLPKDRFSAERLKGVDSTLKIQPAKLEDSAVYLCASSLRRTGGYEQYFGPGTRLTVT.

This chain links TRBV5-5 with TRBJ1-5, with 9 nucleotides matching TRBD1. J was trimmed by 7 bases and V by 4 bases; bases with no gene match: 6. Germline-derived CDR1 and CDR2 are SGHKS and YYEKEE (reference sequence). The CDR3 length is 14 residues. This CDR3 reads CASSLDRGIQPQHF. CDR3 nucleotide sequence: TGTGCCAGCAGCCTGGACAGGGGAATACAGCCCCAGCATTTT.

The CDR3 DNA sequence: TGTGCCAGCAGCCGTAGCGGGACCAGCTCCTACAATGAGCAGTTCTTC. Protein: CASSRSGTSSYNEQFF. J is TRBJ2-1 and V is TRBV28; TRBD2 aligns across 8 bases. Per germline, CDR1 MDHEN and CDR2 SYDVKM. The V gene end was trimmed by 6 bases and the J gene end by 0 bases; junction bases not matched to a gene: 7. The CDR3 runs 16 residues.

Comment on this clone: Given a far larger clone just one base away, this is likely a sequencing read error. The rearrangement joins TRBV7-6 to TRBJ2-7; a possible D gene is TRBD2 (5 bases). The length of the CDR3 is 17 residues. The germline gives CDR1 SGHVS, CDR2 FNYEAQ. The CDR3 bases are TGTGCCAGCAGCTTTAACCCCCGGAGCCGGAGGTCCTACAAGCAGTACTTC. It encodes CASSFNPRSRRSYKQYF.

The chain combines TRBV2 with TRBJ2-5, with a tentative D call TRBD2 (6 bases). Germline loops: CDR1 SNHLY, CDR2 FYNNEI. The germline V and J ends were trimmed by 6 bases and 4 bases, with 18 bases remaining between them. This CDR3 has 15 amino acids. For the CDR3, the DNA is TGTGCCAGCAGCGCGCGAGCGGGTAGCTTAGAGACCCAGTACTTC. Protein product: CASSARAGSLETQYF.

This chain connects TRBV5-1 to TRBJ2-3, with TRBD1 matching 8 bases. CDR3 length: 17 residues. Unmatched junction bases numbered 11, after V lost 3 bases and J lost 2 bases. Germline loops: CDR1 SGHRS, CDR2 YFSETQ. The CDR3 DNA reads TGCGCCAGCAGCTCGGGCCCACAGGGGGGCCACACAGATACGCAGTATTTT. This translates into CASSSGPQGGHTDTQYF.

The genes are TRBV5-1 and TRBJ1-5; D is unresolved. Germline-derived CDR1 and CDR2 are SGHRS and YFSETQ. The V gene lost 5 bases and the J gene lost 3 bases, with 15 bases spanning the gap. This CDR3 has 15 amino acids. CDR3 nucleotides: TGCGCCAGCAGTTTGACCCCCGGCCACAATCAGCCCCAGCATTTT. Protein product: CASSLTPGHNQPQHF.

This chain connects TRBV7-2 to TRBJ1-2; no reliable D call. Germline V gives CDR1 SGHTA, CDR2 FQGNSA. V shed 8 bases and J shed 4 bases, with 14 bases lying between them. This CDR3 has 13 amino acids. The CDR3 reads CASVGLRGYGYTF. CDR3 bases: TGTGCCAGCGTAGGACTGCGTGGCTATGGCTACACCTTC. The full variable domain, completed using reference TRBV7-2 and TRBJ1-2, is GAGVSQSPSNKVTEKGKDVELRCDPISGHTALYWYRQSLGQGLEFLIYFQGNSAPDKSGLPSDRFSAERTGGSVSTLTIQRTQQEDSAVYLCASVGLRGYGYTFGSGTRLTVV.

This chain joins TRBV6-5 and TRBJ2-1, with TRBD2 matching 10 bases. The V and J ends lost 5 bases and 4 bases, in that order; junction bases with no gene match: 5. The CDR3 runs 15 residues. Germline V gives CDR1 MNHEY, CDR2 SVGAGI. DNA for the CDR3: TGTGCCAGCAGTAAAGGACTAGCGGAGTACAATGAGCAGTTCTTC. Protein sequence: CASSKGLAEYNEQFF.

The chain employs TRBV9 and TRBJ2-1, with D unclear. This CDR3 spans 12 amino acids. From germline, CDR1 is SGDLS and CDR2 YYNGEE. With 0 bases removed from V and 5 bases from J, the gap between germline ends came to 3 bases. CDR3 amino acids: CASSVEDNEQFF. The CDR3, as DNA: TGTGCCAGCAGCGTAGAGGACAATGAGCAGTTCTTC.

Remarks on this clone: At the DNA level, this CDR3 is encoded by other sequences in the same sample as well. This sequence joins TRBV30 and TRBJ1-5; 9 nucleotides align to TRBD1. This CDR3 comprises 13 residues. After removal of 5 bases from V and 7 bases from J, the junction contained 6 bases not matched to a gene. Germline V lookup: CDR1 GTSNPN, CDR2 SVGIG (reference sequence). This CDR3 is CAWATGGGQPQHF. CDR3 DNA: TGTGCCTGGGCTACAGGGGGCGGCCAGCCCCAGCATTTT.

This rearrangement joins TRBV4-3 to TRBJ2-7; no definite D call. The V and J ends lost 4 bases and 2 bases respectively, with 15 bases between them. Germline CDR1 and CDR2: LGHNA and YSLEER. The CDR3 consists of 15 residues. This chain's CDR3 is CASSLTALRTYEQYF. CDR3 sequence (DNA): TGCGCCAGCAGCCTCACAGCTCTCAGAACCTACGAGCAGTACTTC.

The rearrangement uses TRBV7-9 and TRBJ1-2; D uncertain. CDR1 is SEHNR and CDR2 is FQNEAQ in the germline V gene (reference sequence). Trimming stripped 4 bases from V and 0 bases from J, with 15 bases between. CDR3 length: 16 residues. The DNA of the CDR3 is TGTGCCAGCAGCTGGACCGCGCGGGCTTCTAACTATGGCTACACCTTC. As protein: CASSWTARASNYGYTF.

The rearrangement links TRBV30 to TRBJ2-6; possible D gene TRBD1, 6 bases. V lost 3 bases and J lost 2, with 17 bases in between. Germline assignment: CDR1 GTSNPN and CDR2 SVGIG (reference sequence). CDR3 length equals 17 residues. The CDR3 bases are TGTGCCTGGAGGAGAGGCAGGGGTGGCCCTGGGGCCAACGTCCTGACTTTC. Protein sequence: CAWRRGRGGPGANVLTF. Drawing the rest from reference TRBV30 and TRBJ2-6, the complete variable domain is SQTIHQWPATLVQPVGSPLSLECTVEGTSNPNLYWYRQAAGRGLQLLFYSVGIGQISSEVPQNLSASRPQDRQFILSSKKLLLSDSGFYLCAWRRGRGGPGANVLTFGAGSRLTVL.

V and J are TRBV25-1 and TRBJ2-1, with 9 bases identical to TRBD2. This CDR3 contains 18 residues. Germline lookup yields CDR1 MGHDK and CDR2 SYGVNS. With V trimmed by 1 base and J by 3 bases, 10 bases remained unmatched. The CDR3 reads CASSESPGAGGRYNEQFF. CDR3 in DNA: TGTGCCAGCAGTGAATCCCCTGGAGCGGGAGGACGCTACAATGAGCAGTTCTTC.

The chain uses TRBV30 and TRBJ2-1, with 7 nucleotides matching TRBD1. Trimming cost V 0 bases and J 9 bases; bases outside gene matches: 5. This CDR3 has 13 amino acids. The germline V gene has CDR1 GTSNPN and CDR2 SVGIG (reference sequence). DNA of the CDR3: TGTGCCTGGAGTGTACAAGAGGGGGCTGAGCAGTTCTTC. The encoded protein is CAWSVQEGAEQFF.

V is TRBV5-1 and J is TRBJ2-1, with 8 nucleotides matching TRBD1. The ends lost 4 bases at V and 4 bases at J; junction bases unmatched: 4. The CDR3 consists of 14 residues. Germline V CDR1 and CDR2: SGHRS, YFSETQ. CDR3 sequence: CASSVDRVYNEQFF. CDR3 sequence (DNA): TGCGCCAGCAGCGTGGACAGGGTATACAATGAGCAGTTCTTC.

This rearrangement joins TRBV18 to TRBJ1-3; no definite D call. Germline V gene lookup returns CDR1 KGHSH and CDR2 LQKENI. The CDR3 consists of 15 residues. V was trimmed by 2 bases and J by 0 bases, leaving 8 bases between them. The CDR3 DNA reads as TGTGCCAGCTCACCAGTTGGGTTCTCTGGAAACACCATATATTTT. It is translated as CASSPVGFSGNTIYF.